This T cell receptor beta chain was sequenced during a study of T cell changes during pregnancy in multiple sclerosis. The protocol was immunoSEQ multiplex PCR, while the TCRdb copy is restricted to in-frame clones and leaves out a portion. This sample yields about 59,000 clones, of which 80% to 95% are seen a single time; less than 3.5% belongs to the top ten. This clone appeared a few times. The CDR3 length is 13 residues. The V and J ends lost 10 bases and 7 bases, in that order; junction bases with no gene match: 9. Per the germline V gene, CDR1 is MRHNA and CDR2 is SNTAGT. The source was peripheral blood, collected in the third trimester of pregnancy. This TCR was recovered from a female donor in good health, enrolled as a control in a pregnancy study. The V gene is TRBV6-4, the J gene TRBJ2-1; TRBD1 matches 8 bases. CDR3 DNA: TGTGCCACCCTGGACAGGGAAGGGAATGAGCAGTTCTTC. This sequence encodes CATLDREGNEQFF.